The next 32 T cell receptor beta chains were all read from a single sample in a study of PD-1 blockade in mismatch repair-deficient tumors. Assay used: immunoSEQ multiplex PCR; TCRdb lists only in-frame clones, some missing. The data contain 30,000 to 45,000 clones, roughly 84% of them singletons. Sequences were derived from PBMCs, sampled 38 to 40 weeks after starting pembrolizumab. The receptors derive from an adult with mismatch repair-deficient cancer.

The genes are TRBV7-9 and TRBJ2-5; 9 nucleotides agree with TRBD2. V was pared by 5 bases and J by 1 base, with 8 bases of the junction left unmatched. The V gene's germline CDR1 is SEHNR and CDR2 FQNEAQ (reference sequence). The CDR3 is 16 residues long. This CDR3 is CASSIRLAESQETQYF. CDR3 coding DNA: TGTGCCAGCAGCATTCGACTAGCGGAGTCCCAAGAGACCCAGTACTTC.

This sequence joins TRBV28 and TRBJ1-5; D may be TRBD1 (6 bases). V was clipped by 3 bases and J by 6 bases, with 9 bases between them. This CDR3 has 13 residues. CDR1 and CDR2 from the germline V gene are MDHEN and SYDVKM. The CDR3 DNA is TGTGCCAGCAGTTTTGGGGGGGCTCAGCCCCAGCATTTT. It specifies CASSFGGAQPQHF.

The chain combines TRBV14 with TRBJ1-2, with 10 bases that match TRBD1. V was pared by 3 bases and J by 4 bases, with 8 bases of the junction left unmatched. The germline CDR1 and CDR2 sequences are SGHDN and FVKESK. The CDR3 spans 16 residues. The chain's CDR3 is CASSHAGTGATYGYTF. The CDR3 DNA sequence: TGTGCCAGCAGCCACGCTGGGACAGGGGCTACCTATGGCTACACCTTC.

This chain connects TRBV6-5 to TRBJ2-3, with a tentative D call TRBD1 (6 bases). The germline V and J ends were trimmed by 1 base and 3 bases, with 8 bases remaining between them. The CDR3 is 14 amino acids. Germline-derived CDR1 and CDR2 are MNHEY and SVGAGI. CDR3 in amino acids: CASSYFQGTDTQYF. As DNA, the CDR3 is TGTGCCAGCAGTTACTTTCAGGGGACAGATACGCAGTATTTT.

This clone occurred once. The chain combines TRBV7-3 with TRBJ2-5, with a tentative D call TRBD2 (6 bases). V dropped 0 bases and J dropped 5 bases, with 13 bases sitting between them. Germline V lookup: CDR1 SGHTA, CDR2 FQGTGA. CDR3 length equals 15 residues. The CDR3 DNA reads TGTGCCAGCAGCTTAACGGGAGGAGCGAGGGAGACCCAGTACTTC. The encoded protein is CASSLTGGARETQYF.

The V gene is TRBV7-2, the J gene TRBJ2-1; 10 positions agree with TRBD2. The germline CDR1 and CDR2 sequences are SGHTA and FQGNSA. J gave up 0 bases and V 1 base, and 9 bases lay outside the gene matches. The length of the CDR3 is 19 residues. Here the CDR3 reads CASSLGASGRRGSYNEQFF. The CDR3, as DNA: TGTGCCAGCAGCTTAGGGGCTAGCGGGAGAAGGGGCTCCTACAATGAGCAGTTCTTC.

The rearrangement links TRBV28 to TRBJ1-6, with D possibly TRBD1 on 6 matching bases. Germline V lookup: CDR1 MDHEN, CDR2 SYDVKM. V lost 5 bases and J lost 9, with 14 bases in between. There are 14 residues in the CDR3. CDR3 amino acids: CASSNSRGRSPLHF. The CDR3 nucleotides read TGTGCCAGCAGTAACTCGCGGGGGCGTTCACCCCTCCACTTT.

CDR3 coding DNA: TGTGCCAGCAGTGTTCCAGGGGCAGGGTCGGTCGAGCAGTACTTC. As protein: CASSVPGAGSVEQYF. The chain has TRBV28 and TRBJ2-7, with TRBD1 as a possible D gene (6 bases). CDR1 is MDHEN and CDR2 is SYDVKM in the germline V gene. The CDR3 length is 15 residues. V was clipped by 5 bases and J by 6 bases, with 20 bases between them.

V and J are TRBV29-1 and TRBJ2-1; perhaps TRBD1 as D (5 bases). Germline lookup yields CDR1 SQVTM and CDR2 ANQGSEA. V lost 5 bases and J 4 bases, leaving 12 bases between the germline ends. The CDR3 length is 13 residues. CDR3 nucleotide sequence: TGCAGCGTTCGCCTAGGGGCTTACAATGAGCAGTTCTTC. Protein sequence: CSVRLGAYNEQFF.

This clone is a singleton in its sample. The chain employs TRBV7-3 and TRBJ2-5; 9 bases align to TRBD1. The CDR3 sequence is 14 residues long. Germline CDR1 SGHTA, CDR2 FQGTGA. With V trimmed by 5 bases and J by 5 bases, 6 bases remained unmatched. For the CDR3, the DNA is TGTGCCAGCAGCCCCGGACAGGGGAGGGAGACCCAGTACTTC. Translated, it gives CASSPGQGRETQYF.

The rearrangement joins TRBV13 to TRBJ1-1, with 8 bases that match TRBD1. The germline V gene encodes CDR1 PRHDT and CDR2 FYEKMQ (reference sequence). Trimming cost V 4 bases and J 5 bases; bases outside gene matches: 9. This CDR3 is built from 15 residues. The DNA of the CDR3 is TGTGCCAGCAGCTCCCGAGACAGGGGCGGGACTGAAGCTTTCTTT. This translates into CASSSRDRGGTEAFF. Drawing the rest from reference TRBV13 and TRBJ1-1, the complete variable domain is AAGVIQSPRHLIKEKRETATLKCYPIPRHDTVYWYQQGPGQDPQFLISFYEKMQSDKGSIPDRFSAQQFSDYHSELNMSSLELGDSALYFCASSSRDRGGTEAFFGQGTRLTVV.

This clone was counted between two and nine times. Other DNA sequences within the sample encode an identical CDR3. The V call is TRBV7-9, the J call TRBJ2-7; D possibly corresponds to TRBD2 (5 bases). V lost 8 bases, J lost 0 bases, and 5 bases lay in between. Germline lookup yields CDR1 SEHNR and CDR2 FQNEAQ (reference sequence). The CDR3 extends over 11 amino acids. The CDR3 sequence: CASEGSYEQYF. CDR3 DNA: TGTGCCAGCGAGGGCTCCTACGAGCAGTACTTC.

The V gene is TRBV5-1, the J gene TRBJ1-1; perhaps TRBD1 as D (5 bases). Germline V gene lookup returns CDR1 SGHRS and CDR2 YFSETQ. Trimming pared 3 bases from V and 3 bases from J, leaving 12 bases between. The CDR3 is made up of 14 amino acids. The CDR3 DNA follows: TGCGCCAGCAGCTCCGGGGGGTTGGACACTGAAGCTTTCTTT. This translates into CASSSGGLDTEAFF.

The chain joins TRBV19 to TRBJ2-2; 10 nucleotides line up with TRBD2. There are 19 residues in the CDR3. V shed 5 bases and J 1 base; nucleotides not matched to a gene: 13. Germline values: CDR1 LNHDA, CDR2 SQIVND (reference sequence). Written as DNA, the CDR3 is TGTGCCAGTAGTCTTAGGACTAGCGGCCAAAATTTGAACACCGGGGAGCTGTTTTTT. Amino acids: CASSLRTSGQNLNTGELFF.

The rearrangement joins TRBV7-2 to TRBJ1-4, with D possibly being TRBD1 (6 bases). The CDR3 length is 18 residues. Trimming left V 5 bases short and J 7 bases short, with 26 bases between. Germline CDR1 and CDR2: SGHTA and FQGNSA. DNA of the CDR3: TGTGCCAGCAGCCAATCGCACCCCGCGACAGGCTGGGCTGAAAAACTGTTTTTT. Its protein is CASSQSHPATGWAEKLFF.

This chain uses TRBV9 with TRBJ2-7, with unresolved D. The germline gives CDR1 SGDLS, CDR2 YYNGEE. Trimming cost V 4 bases and J 3 bases, with 17 bases left between them. CDR3 length equals 15 residues. The CDR3 coding sequence is TGTGCCAGCAGCCCCAGTGGCAGGCCGGACTACGAGCAGTACTTC. Translation: CASSPSGRPDYEQYF.

The chain is built from TRBV6-6 and TRBJ2-1, with 13 bases matching TRBD2. Trimming took 5 bases from V and 8 from J; bases not matched to a gene: 6. This CDR3 has 15 residues. Germline V CDR1 and CDR2: MNHNY, SVGAGI (reference sequence). The CDR3 sequence: CASSAPGTSGDEQFF. CDR3 DNA: TGTGCCAGCAGTGCGCCCGGGACTAGCGGGGATGAGCAGTTCTTC.

This chain uses TRBV9 with TRBJ2-7; TRBD1 matches 8 bases. J gave up 2 bases and V 3 bases, and 4 bases lay outside the gene matches. CDR1 SGDLS and CDR2 YYNGEE come from the germline V gene. This CDR3 spans 14 amino acids. CDR3 DNA sequence: TGTGCCAGCAGCGGGAGGACAGGGACCTACGAGCAGTACTTC. Its protein is CASSGRTGTYEQYF.

On this clone itself: One end of the junction is discordant with germline, which a read error may explain. The rearrangement joins TRBV7-7 to TRBJ2-1, with 7 bases lining up with TRBD1. Germline V gene lookup returns CDR1 SSHAT and CDR2 FNYEAQ (reference sequence). This CDR3 comprises 15 residues. CDR3 sequence (DNA): TGTGCTAGCAGCTTAGGTCAGGGGGCCTACAATGAGCAGTTCTTC. This encodes CASSLGQGAYNEQFF. Looking up the rest from reference TRBV7-7 and TRBJ2-1 gives the full variable domain: GAGVSQSPRYKVTKRGQDVTLRCDPISSHATLYWYQQALGQGPEFLTYFNYEAQPDKSGLPSDRFSAERPEGSISTLTIQRTEQRDSAMYRCASSLGQGAYNEQFFGPGTRLTVL.

This chain joins TRBV6-5 and TRBJ1-5; 7 bases align to TRBD1. The germline V gene encodes CDR1 MNHEY and CDR2 SVGAGI. This CDR3 is 14 amino acids long. Trimming at V came to 6 bases and at J to 3 bases, leaving 5 bases not matched to a gene. The CDR3 nucleotides are TGTGCCAGCAGCCCGACAGGGACCAATCAGCCCCAGCATTTT. This codes for CASSPTGTNQPQHF.

This sequence joins TRBV7-9 and TRBJ2-1; TRBD2 matches at 7 bases. Germline assignment: CDR1 SEHNR and CDR2 FQNEAQ (reference sequence). This CDR3 spans 16 amino acids. The ends lost 3 bases at V and 0 bases at J; junction bases unmatched: 5. CDR3 in amino acids: CASSLAGVASYNEQFF. The CDR3 DNA reads as TGTGCCAGCAGCTTGGCGGGAGTTGCCTCCTACAATGAGCAGTTCTTC.

The chain combines TRBV4-2 with TRBJ1-6; D possibly corresponds to TRBD1 (6 bases). Germline CDR1 reads LGHNA; CDR2 reads YNFKEQ. This CDR3 region has 15 residues. The ends were cut back, 5 bases at V and 2 bases at J, with 10 bases in the middle. In DNA form, the CDR3 reads TGTGCCAGCAGCTACCGGACAGCCTATAATTCACCCCTCCACTTT. Its translation is CASSYRTAYNSPLHF.

This rearrangement joins TRBV2 to TRBJ1-2; 8 bases agree with TRBD1. CDR3 length: 12 residues. Looked up from germline, CDR1 is SNHLY and CDR2 is FYNNEI. V was pared by 6 bases and J by 5 bases, with 2 bases of the junction left unmatched. CDR3 amino acids: CASRDRVYGYTF. In DNA, the CDR3 is TGTGCCAGCAGGGACAGGGTTTATGGCTACACCTTC.

J is TRBJ2-1 and V is TRBV7-2; 8 nucleotides line up with TRBD2. CDR1 and CDR2 from the germline V gene are SGHTA and FQGNSA. This CDR3 is built from 14 residues. V gave up 6 bases and J gave up 8 bases; unmatched junction bases: 9. CDR3 loop: CASRTGLVLDEQFF. The CDR3 bases are TGTGCCAGCAGGACGGGACTAGTATTAGATGAGCAGTTCTTC.

The chain couples TRBV18 to TRBJ1-2, with 7 nucleotides matching TRBD1. Looked up from germline, CDR1 is KGHSH and CDR2 is LQKENI. The J segment lost 5 bases and the V segment lost 1 base, leaving 13 bases of the junction unmatched. The CDR3 totals 17 residues. In nucleotides, the CDR3 is TGTGCCAGCTCACCACGATTGACAGGGACCGGTGTTTATGGCTACACCTTC. It encodes CASSPRLTGTGVYGYTF.

The chain links TRBV9 to TRBJ1-2; D gene ambiguous. The V gene's germline CDR1 is SGDLS and CDR2 YYNGEE. Trimming took off 0 bases at V and 7 bases at J, with 4 bases between the two ends. This CDR3 is 11 amino acids long. The CDR3 protein is CASSVAGGYTF. In nucleotides, the CDR3 is TGTGCCAGCAGCGTAGCCGGTGGCTACACCTTC.

This clone was seen once. The CDR3 nucleotides read TGTGCCAGCAGTGAAATAGATGGCTACACCTTC. Amino acid sequence: CASSEIDGYTF. The chain joins TRBV6-1 to TRBJ1-2, with D unresolved. The CDR3 extends over 11 amino acids. The germline V and J ends were trimmed by 2 bases and 6 bases, with 4 bases remaining between them. From germline, CDR1 is MNHNS and CDR2 SASEGT.

The chain is built from TRBV19 and TRBJ1-1; TRBD1 aligns across 11 bases. CDR1 LNHDA and CDR2 SQIVND come from the germline V gene (reference sequence). V shed 4 bases, J shed 11 bases, and the junction held 12 bases outside the gene matches. CDR3 length: 15 residues. The CDR3 bases are TGTGCCAGTAGTACAATCGGACAGGGGGCGAGATTGGCTTTCTTT. Translation gives CASSTIGQGARLAFF.

The chain is built from TRBV6-1 and TRBJ1-4; 8 nucleotides align to TRBD1. Germline CDR1 is MNHNS and CDR2 is SASEGT. The CDR3 runs to 14 residues. V was clipped by 6 bases and J by 6 bases; unmatched bases: 6. In DNA, the CDR3 is TGTGCCAGCAGGGGCGGGACAGGATATGAAAAACTGTTTTTT. Amino acid sequence: CASRGGTGYEKLFF.

The chain couples TRBV5-4 to TRBJ1-4; D remains unclear. This CDR3 has 14 amino acids. Germline V gene data show CDR1 as SGHNT and CDR2 as YYREEE (reference sequence). Trimming removed 4 bases at V and 0 bases at J, with 7 bases between. The CDR3 region is CASSPTATNEKLFF. CDR3 sequence (DNA): TGTGCCAGCAGCCCGACTGCAACTAATGAAAAACTGTTTTTT.

The chain is built from TRBV5-4 and TRBJ2-5, with 8 bases lining up with TRBD1. Germline V gene data show CDR1 as SGHNT and CDR2 as YYREEE (reference sequence). J was trimmed by 0 bases and V by 4 bases; bases with no gene match: 2. CDR3 length: 14 amino acids. CDR3 amino acids: CASSAGQDQETQYF. The CDR3 DNA is TGTGCCAGCAGCGCGGGACAGGACCAAGAGACCCAGTACTTC.

This chain joins TRBV6-1 and TRBJ2-7, with 10 bases matching TRBD2. The CDR3 is made up of 15 amino acids. The V and J ends lost 1 base and 7 bases, in that order; junction bases with no gene match: 7. Germline lookup yields CDR1 MNHNS and CDR2 SASEGT. This CDR3 reads CASSEESSGSREQYF. CDR3 DNA sequence: TGTGCCAGCAGTGAAGAGTCTAGCGGGAGTAGGGAGCAGTACTTC.